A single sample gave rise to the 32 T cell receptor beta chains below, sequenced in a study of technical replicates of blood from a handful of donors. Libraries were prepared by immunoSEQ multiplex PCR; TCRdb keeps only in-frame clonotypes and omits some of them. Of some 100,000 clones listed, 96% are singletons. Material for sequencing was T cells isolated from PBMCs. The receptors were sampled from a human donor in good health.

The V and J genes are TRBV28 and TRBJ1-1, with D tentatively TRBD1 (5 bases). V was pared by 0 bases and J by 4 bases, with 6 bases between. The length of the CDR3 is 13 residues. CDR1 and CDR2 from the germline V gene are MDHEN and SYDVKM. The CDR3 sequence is CASSLWGGTEAFF. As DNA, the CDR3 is TGTGCCAGCAGTTTATGGGGGGGCACTGAAGCTTTCTTT.

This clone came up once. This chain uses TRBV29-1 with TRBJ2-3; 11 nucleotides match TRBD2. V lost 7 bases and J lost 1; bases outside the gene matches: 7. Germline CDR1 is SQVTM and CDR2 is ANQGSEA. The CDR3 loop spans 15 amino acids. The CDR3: CSAVTSGTGTDTQYF. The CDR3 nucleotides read TGCAGCGCGGTGACTAGCGGGACAGGCACAGATACGCAGTATTTT.

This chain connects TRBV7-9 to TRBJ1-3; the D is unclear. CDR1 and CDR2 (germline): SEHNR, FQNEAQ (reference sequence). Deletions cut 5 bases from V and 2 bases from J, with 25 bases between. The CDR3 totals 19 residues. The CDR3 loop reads CASSPISGFNRRTGNTIYF. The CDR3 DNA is TGTGCCAGCAGCCCTATATCCGGGTTCAATAGGCGAACTGGAAACACCATATATTTT.

For the CDR3, the DNA is TGTGCCTGGTCCTCAGGACTAGCGGGGGGTAGGGAGACCCAGTACTTC. It yields the protein CAWSSGLAGGRETQYF. The rearrangement joins TRBV30 to TRBJ2-5; 14 bases line up with TRBD2. Looked up from germline, CDR1 is GTSNPN and CDR2 is SVGIG (reference sequence). The CDR3 covers 16 residues. Germline trimming cut 5 bases from V and 5 bases from J; bases unmatched to any gene: 10.

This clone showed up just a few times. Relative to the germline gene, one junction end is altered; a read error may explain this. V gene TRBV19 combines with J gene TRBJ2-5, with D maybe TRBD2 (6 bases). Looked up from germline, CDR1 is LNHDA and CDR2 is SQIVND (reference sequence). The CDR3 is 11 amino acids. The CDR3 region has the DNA TGTGCCAGTAGTACGGGACTTCCCGTACACTTC. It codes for CASSTGLPVHF.

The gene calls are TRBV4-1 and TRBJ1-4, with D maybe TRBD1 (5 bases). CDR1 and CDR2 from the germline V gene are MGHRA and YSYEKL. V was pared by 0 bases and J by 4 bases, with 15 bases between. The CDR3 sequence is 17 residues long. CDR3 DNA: TGCGCCAGCAGCCAAGATCGTCGCGGGGGAGGTAATGAAAAACTGTTTTTT. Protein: CASSQDRRGGGNEKLFF.

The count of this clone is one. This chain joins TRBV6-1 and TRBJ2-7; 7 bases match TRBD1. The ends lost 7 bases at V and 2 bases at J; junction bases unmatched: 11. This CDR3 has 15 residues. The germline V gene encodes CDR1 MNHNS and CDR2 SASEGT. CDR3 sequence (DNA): TGTGCCAGCACTCACACCGGGACAGAACCCTACGAGCAGTACTTC. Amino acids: CASTHTGTEPYEQYF.

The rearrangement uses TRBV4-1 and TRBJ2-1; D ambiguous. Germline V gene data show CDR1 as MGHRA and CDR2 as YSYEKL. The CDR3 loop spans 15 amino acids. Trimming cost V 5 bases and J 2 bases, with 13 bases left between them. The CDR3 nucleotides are TGCGCCAGCAGCGCCAGTATTGTTGCCTACAATGAGCAGTTCTTC. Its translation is CASSASIVAYNEQFF.

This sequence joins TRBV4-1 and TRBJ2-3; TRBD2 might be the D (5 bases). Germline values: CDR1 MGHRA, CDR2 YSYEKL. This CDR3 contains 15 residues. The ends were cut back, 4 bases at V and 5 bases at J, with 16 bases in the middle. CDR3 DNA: TGCGCCAGCAGCCCGGACTCCCGTCTAGTAGATACGCAGTATTTT. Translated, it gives CASSPDSRLVDTQYF.

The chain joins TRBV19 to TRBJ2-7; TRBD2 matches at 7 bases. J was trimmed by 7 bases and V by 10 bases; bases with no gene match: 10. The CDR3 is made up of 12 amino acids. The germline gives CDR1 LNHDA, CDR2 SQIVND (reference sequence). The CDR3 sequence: CATRGGAGEQYF. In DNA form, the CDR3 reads TGTGCCACCCGTGGGGGAGCGGGGGAGCAGTACTTC. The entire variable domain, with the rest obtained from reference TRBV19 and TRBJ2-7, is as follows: DGGITQSPKYLFRKEGQNVTLSCEQNLNHDAMYWYRQDPGQGLRLIYYSQIVNDFQKGDIAEGYSVSREKKESFPLTVTSAQKNPTAFYLCATRGGAGEQYFGPGTRLTVT.

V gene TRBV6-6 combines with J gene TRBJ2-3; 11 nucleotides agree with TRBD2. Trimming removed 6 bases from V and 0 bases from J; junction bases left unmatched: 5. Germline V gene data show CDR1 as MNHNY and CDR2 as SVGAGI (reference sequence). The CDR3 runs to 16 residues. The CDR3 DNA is TGTGCCAGCAGACCTCTAGCGGGAGGAAGCACAGATACGCAGTATTTT. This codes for CASRPLAGGSTDTQYF.

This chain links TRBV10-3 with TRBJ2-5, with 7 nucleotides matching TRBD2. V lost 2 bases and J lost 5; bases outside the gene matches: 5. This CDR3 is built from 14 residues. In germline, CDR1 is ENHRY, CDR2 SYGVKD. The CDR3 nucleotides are TGTGCCATCAGTGAGGGGAGGGATCTGGAGACCCAGTACTTC. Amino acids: CAISEGRDLETQYF.

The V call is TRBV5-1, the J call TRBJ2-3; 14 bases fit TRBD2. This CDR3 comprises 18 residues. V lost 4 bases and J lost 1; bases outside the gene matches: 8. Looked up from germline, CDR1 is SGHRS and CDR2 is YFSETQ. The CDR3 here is CASSPGTSGGDRTDTQYF. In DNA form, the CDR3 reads TGCGCCAGCAGCCCTGGGACTAGCGGGGGAGACCGCACAGATACGCAGTATTTT.

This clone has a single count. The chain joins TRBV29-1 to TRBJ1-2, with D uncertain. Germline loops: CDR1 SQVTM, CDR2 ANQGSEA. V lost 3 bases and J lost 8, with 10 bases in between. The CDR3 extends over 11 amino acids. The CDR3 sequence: CSVEEAGGYTF. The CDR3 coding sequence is TGCAGCGTTGAGGAGGCAGGAGGCTACACCTTC.

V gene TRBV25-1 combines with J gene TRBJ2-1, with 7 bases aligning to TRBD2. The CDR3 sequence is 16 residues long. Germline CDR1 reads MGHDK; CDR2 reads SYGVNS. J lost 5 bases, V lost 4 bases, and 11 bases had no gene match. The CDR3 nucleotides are TGTGCCAGCAGTGGAATGGGGGGGACTGCAGACAATGAGCAGTTCTTC. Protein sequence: CASSGMGGTADNEQFF.

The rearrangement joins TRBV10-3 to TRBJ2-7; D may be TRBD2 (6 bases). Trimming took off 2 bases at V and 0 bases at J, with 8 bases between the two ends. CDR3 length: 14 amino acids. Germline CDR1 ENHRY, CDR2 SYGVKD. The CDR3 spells CAISEGGNSYEQYF. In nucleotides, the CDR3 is TGTGCCATCAGTGAGGGAGGGAACTCCTACGAGCAGTACTTC.

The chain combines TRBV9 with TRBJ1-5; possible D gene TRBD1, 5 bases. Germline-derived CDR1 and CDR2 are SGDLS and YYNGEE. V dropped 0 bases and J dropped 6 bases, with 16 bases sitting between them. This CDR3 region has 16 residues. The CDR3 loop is CASSVGGGEVGQPQHF. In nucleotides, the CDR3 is TGTGCCAGCAGCGTAGGCGGGGGGGAAGTTGGTCAGCCCCAGCATTTT. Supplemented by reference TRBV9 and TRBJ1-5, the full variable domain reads DSGVTQTPKHLITATGQRVTLRCSPRSGDLSVYWYQQSLDQGLQFLIQYYNGEERAKGNILERFSAQQFPDLHSELNLSSLELGDSALYFCASSVGGGEVGQPQHFGDGTRLSIL.

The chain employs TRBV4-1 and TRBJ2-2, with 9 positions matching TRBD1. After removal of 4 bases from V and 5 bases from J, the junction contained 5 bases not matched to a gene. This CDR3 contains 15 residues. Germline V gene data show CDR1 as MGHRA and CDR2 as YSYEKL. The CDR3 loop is CASSLRTGDTGELFF. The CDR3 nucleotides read TGCGCCAGCAGCCTCCGGACAGGGGATACCGGGGAGCTGTTTTTT.

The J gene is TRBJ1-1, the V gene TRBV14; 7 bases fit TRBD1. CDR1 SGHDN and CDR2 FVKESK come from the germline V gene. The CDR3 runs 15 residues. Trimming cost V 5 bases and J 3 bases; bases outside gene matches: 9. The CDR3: CASSARQGFDTEAFF. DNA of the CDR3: TGTGCCAGCAGCGCAAGACAGGGTTTTGACACTGAAGCTTTCTTT. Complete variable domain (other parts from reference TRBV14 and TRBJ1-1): EAGVTQFPSHSVIEKGQTVTLRCDPISGHDNLYWYRRVMGKEIKFLLHFVKESKQDESGMPNNRFLAERTGGTYSTLKVQPAELEDSGVYFCASSARQGFDTEAFFGQGTRLTVV.

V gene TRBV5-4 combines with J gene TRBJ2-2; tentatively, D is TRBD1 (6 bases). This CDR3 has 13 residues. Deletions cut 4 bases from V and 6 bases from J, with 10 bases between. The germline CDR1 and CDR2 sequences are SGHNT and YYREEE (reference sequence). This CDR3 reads CASSPAGAGELFF. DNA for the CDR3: TGTGCCAGCAGCCCGGCAGGGGCCGGGGAGCTGTTTTTT.

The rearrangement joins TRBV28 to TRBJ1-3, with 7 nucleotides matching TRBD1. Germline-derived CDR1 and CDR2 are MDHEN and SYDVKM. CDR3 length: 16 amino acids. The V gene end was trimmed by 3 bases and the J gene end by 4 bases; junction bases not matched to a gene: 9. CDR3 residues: CASSFRQGVRGNTIYF. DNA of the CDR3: TGTGCCAGCAGTTTCCGGCAGGGGGTGAGGGGAAACACCATATATTTT. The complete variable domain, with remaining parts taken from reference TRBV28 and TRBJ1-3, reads DVKVTQSSRYLVKRTGEKVFLECVQDMDHENMFWYRQDPGLGLRLIYFSYDVKMKEKGDIPEGYSVSREKKERFSLILESASTNQTSMYLCASSFRQGVRGNTIYFGEGSWLTVV.

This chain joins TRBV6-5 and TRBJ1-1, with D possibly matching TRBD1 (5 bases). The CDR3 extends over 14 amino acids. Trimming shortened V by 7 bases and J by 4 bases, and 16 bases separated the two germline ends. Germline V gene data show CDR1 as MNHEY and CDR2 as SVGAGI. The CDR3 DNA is TGTGCCAGCACCCTATCCCCGGGGGGCACTGAAGCTTTCTTT. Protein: CASTLSPGGTEAFF.

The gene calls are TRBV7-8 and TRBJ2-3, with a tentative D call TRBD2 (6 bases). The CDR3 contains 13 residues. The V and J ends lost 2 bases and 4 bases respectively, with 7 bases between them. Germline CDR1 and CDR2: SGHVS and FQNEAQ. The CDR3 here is CASSLPGADTQYF. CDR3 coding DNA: TGTGCCAGCAGCTTACCGGGGGCAGATACGCAGTATTTT.

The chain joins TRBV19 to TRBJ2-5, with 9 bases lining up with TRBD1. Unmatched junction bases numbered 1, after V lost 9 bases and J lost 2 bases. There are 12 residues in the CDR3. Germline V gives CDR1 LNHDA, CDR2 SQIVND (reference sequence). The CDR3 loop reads CASGTGQETQYF. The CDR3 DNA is TGTGCCAGCGGGACAGGGCAAGAGACCCAGTACTTC.

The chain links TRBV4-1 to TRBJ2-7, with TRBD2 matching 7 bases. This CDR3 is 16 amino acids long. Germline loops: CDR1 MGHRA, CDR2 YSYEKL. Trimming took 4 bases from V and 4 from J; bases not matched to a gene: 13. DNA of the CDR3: TGCGCCAGCAGCCTACTACCTAGCGGACTCCAATACGAGCAGTACTTC. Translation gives CASSLLPSGLQYEQYF.

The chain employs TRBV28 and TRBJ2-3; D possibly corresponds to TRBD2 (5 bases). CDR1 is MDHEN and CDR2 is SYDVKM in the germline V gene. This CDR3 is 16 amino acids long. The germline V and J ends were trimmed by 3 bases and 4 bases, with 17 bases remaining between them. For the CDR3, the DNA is TGTGCCAGCAGTTTCGCCGGGGAATCCGACGCAGATACGCAGTATTTT. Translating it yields CASSFAGESDADTQYF. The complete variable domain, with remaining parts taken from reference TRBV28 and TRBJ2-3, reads DVKVTQSSRYLVKRTGEKVFLECVQDMDHENMFWYRQDPGLGLRLIYFSYDVKMKEKGDIPEGYSVSREKKERFSLILESASTNQTSMYLCASSFAGESDADTQYFGPGTRLTVL.

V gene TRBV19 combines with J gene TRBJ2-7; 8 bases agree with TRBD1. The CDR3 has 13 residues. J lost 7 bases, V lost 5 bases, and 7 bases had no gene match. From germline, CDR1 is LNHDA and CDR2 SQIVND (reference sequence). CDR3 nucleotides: TGTGCCAGTAGTGGCGACCACAGGGGGGAGCAGTACTTC. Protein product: CASSGDHRGEQYF.

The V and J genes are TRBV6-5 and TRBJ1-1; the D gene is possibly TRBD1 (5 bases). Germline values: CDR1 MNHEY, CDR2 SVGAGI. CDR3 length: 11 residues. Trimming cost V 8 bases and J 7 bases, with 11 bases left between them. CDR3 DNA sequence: TGTGCCAGCGAAACGGGGGGTGAAGCTTTCTTT. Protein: CASETGGEAFF.

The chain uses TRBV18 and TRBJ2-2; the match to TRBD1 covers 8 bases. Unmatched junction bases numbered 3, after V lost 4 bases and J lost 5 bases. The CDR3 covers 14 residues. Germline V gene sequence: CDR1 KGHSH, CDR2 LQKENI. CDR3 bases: TGTGCCAGCTCACTACAGGGGGAGACCGGGGAGCTGTTTTTT. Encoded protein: CASSLQGETGELFF.

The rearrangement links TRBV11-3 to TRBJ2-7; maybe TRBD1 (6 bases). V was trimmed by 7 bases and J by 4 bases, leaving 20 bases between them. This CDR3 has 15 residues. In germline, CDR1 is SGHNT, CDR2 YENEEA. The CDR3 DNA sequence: TGTGCCAGCACCCCAGGGCAGGGGTCGCAATACGAGCAGTACTTC. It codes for CASTPGQGSQYEQYF.

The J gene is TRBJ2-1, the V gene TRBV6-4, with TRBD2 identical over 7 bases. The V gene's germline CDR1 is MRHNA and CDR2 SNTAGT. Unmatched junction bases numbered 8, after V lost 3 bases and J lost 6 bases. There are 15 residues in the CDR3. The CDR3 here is CASSDPGASGNEQFF. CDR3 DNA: TGTGCCAGCAGTGATCCCGGGGCTAGCGGCAATGAGCAGTTCTTC.

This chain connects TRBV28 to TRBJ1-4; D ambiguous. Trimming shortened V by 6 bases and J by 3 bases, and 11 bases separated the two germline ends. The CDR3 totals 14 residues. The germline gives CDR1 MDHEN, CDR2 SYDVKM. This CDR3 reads CASSPGRANEKLFF. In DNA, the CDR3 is TGTGCCAGCAGCCCCGGTCGTGCTAATGAAAAACTGTTTTTT.